The 15 T cell receptor beta chains listed next were all sequenced from one sample in a study of shared clonotypes between healthy human individuals. Here immunoSEQ multiplex PCR was the method, and the copy in TCRdb shows in-frame clones only, minus some. The sample contains fewer than 3 million clones, around 92% of which appear only once. The source material was naive CD4+ T cells from PBMCs. Subset reported: CD45RA+ positively selected. All receptors come from a man between 18 and 29 years old in good health. Some clones in this sample may be carry-over from other donors' samples.

The J gene is TRBJ1-5, the V gene TRBV28; 8 bases map to TRBD1. The CDR3 loop spans 19 amino acids. With 6 bases clipped from V and 3 bases from J, the junction kept 19 bases outside the gene matches. Germline V gene lookup returns CDR1 MDHEN and CDR2 SYDVKM. The CDR3 sequence: CASRPGTGRNRQFNQPQHF. The CDR3 DNA reads as TGTGCCAGCAGACCTGGGACAGGAAGAAATAGACAGTTCAATCAGCCCCAGCATTTT.

DNA for the CDR3: TGCGCCAGCAGCCTAAGACCCTTAGGGGGCACTGAAGCTTTCTTT. This gives the protein CASSLRPLGGTEAFF. V usage is TRBV5-1 and J usage is TRBJ1-1, with D maybe TRBD1 (6 bases). CDR3 length equals 15 residues. Trimming took off 4 bases at V and 4 bases at J, with 17 bases between the two ends. Germline-derived CDR1 and CDR2 are SGHRS and YFSETQ.

This chain uses TRBV7-9 with TRBJ2-4, with a weak D call TRBD1 (6 bases). Germline V gives CDR1 SEHNR, CDR2 FQNEAQ (reference sequence). The CDR3 runs to 19 residues. V was cut by 3 bases and J by 1 base, with 22 bases left in between. Written as DNA, the CDR3 is TGTGCCAGCAGCTTTTCAACAGGGAAGGGGACGAAGGCCAAAAACATTCAGTACTTC. Encoded protein: CASSFSTGKGTKAKNIQYF.

The chain couples TRBV9 to TRBJ1-1; D might be TRBD1 (5 bases). V dropped 3 bases and J dropped 4 bases, with 13 bases sitting between them. CDR3 length equals 14 residues. Germline V gene sequence: CDR1 SGDLS, CDR2 YYNGEE. CDR3 loop: CASSEGSGVTEAFF. The CDR3 nucleotides are TGTGCCAGCAGCGAGGGGTCGGGGGTCACTGAAGCTTTCTTT.

V usage is TRBV5-4 and J usage is TRBJ1-2; 7 positions match TRBD1. Germline CDR1 SGHNT, CDR2 YYREEE (reference sequence). V shed 4 bases, J shed 5 bases, and the junction held 8 bases outside the gene matches. The CDR3 consists of 14 residues. The CDR3 sequence is CASSSDRAPYGYTF. Here the CDR3 DNA reads TGTGCCAGCAGCAGCGACAGGGCGCCATATGGCTACACCTTC.

The chain couples TRBV27 to TRBJ2-7; 7 bases line up with TRBD1. The germline gives CDR1 MNHEY, CDR2 SMNVEV (reference sequence). The CDR3 spans 14 residues. The trim removed 2 bases at V and 1 base at J, leaving 2 bases unmatched. The CDR3 loop reads CASSLGGQSYEQYF. CDR3 nucleotide sequence: TGTGCCAGCAGTTTAGGGGGACAGTCCTACGAGCAGTACTTC.

The chain uses TRBV6-6 and TRBJ1-2, with 8 positions matching TRBD1. J was trimmed by 3 bases and V by 5 bases; bases with no gene match: 11. The CDR3 loop spans 16 amino acids. Germline CDR1 and CDR2: MNHNY and SVGAGI (reference sequence). CDR3 in DNA: TGTGCCAGCAGTATGGGAGACAGGGGCAGGGACTATGGCTACACCTTC. This sequence encodes CASSMGDRGRDYGYTF.

Details on this clone: This sample also contains other DNA sequences that code for the same CDR3. The rearrangement links TRBV2 to TRBJ2-3; the D is unclear. CDR3 size: 12 residues. V lost 2 bases to trimming and J lost 3 bases, with 3 bases between them. Germline CDR1 reads SNHLY; CDR2 reads FYNNEI. In DNA, the CDR3 is TGTGCCAGCAGTGAACGAACAGATACGCAGTATTTT. Translation gives CASSERTDTQYF.

Remarks on this clone: Within the sample, other DNA sequences also encode this same CDR3. The chain recombines TRBV6-5 with TRBJ2-7; 11 nucleotides align to TRBD2. CDR1 is MNHEY, CDR2 SVGAGI, per germline. CDR3 size: 14 residues. The trim removed 6 bases at V and 2 bases at J, leaving 3 bases unmatched. The CDR3: CASRRLAGPYEQYF. The DNA of the CDR3 is TGTGCCAGCAGACGACTAGCGGGACCCTACGAGCAGTACTTC.

On this clone itself: Other nucleotide sequences in the sample specify the same CDR3. V usage is TRBV7-3 and J usage is TRBJ2-1; D is tentatively TRBD1 or TRBD2 (5 bases each). V shed 2 bases and J shed 9 bases, with 5 bases lying between them. Per the germline V gene, CDR1 is SGHTA and CDR2 is FQGTGA. The CDR3 totals 11 residues. This CDR3 is CASSLGGEQFF. The CDR3 DNA reads as TGTGCCAGCAGCTTAGGGGGTGAGCAGTTCTTC.

The chain combines TRBV7-2 with TRBJ2-5, with 8 bases aligning to TRBD1. The better agreement between TRBJ2-7 and the DNA end casts doubt on the J call. From germline, CDR1 is SGHTA and CDR2 FQGNSA. The CDR3 is 15 amino acids. The CDR3 loop is CASSLVPGGPYEQYF. The CDR3 region has the DNA TGTGCCAGCAGCTTAGTCCCAGGGGGCCCCTACGAGCAGTACTTC.

The chain couples TRBV5-8 to TRBJ2-3; TRBD2 aligns across 12 bases. Trimming at V came to 4 bases and at J to 3 bases, leaving 3 bases not matched to a gene. The germline V gene has CDR1 SGHTS and CDR2 YDEGEE. This CDR3 comprises 15 residues. The CDR3: CASSSGLAGTDTQYF. The CDR3 nucleotides read TGTGCCAGCAGCAGCGGACTAGCGGGAACAGATACGCAGTATTTT. The variable domain in full, completed from reference TRBV5-8 and TRBJ2-3, reads EAGVTQSPTHLIKTRGQQATLRCSPISGHTSVYWYQQALGLGLQFLLWYDEGEERNRGNFPPRFSGRQFPNYSSELNVNALELEDSALYLCASSSGLAGTDTQYFGPGTRLTVL.

The CDR3 spells CASVTGGSTNEKLFF. In DNA, the CDR3 is TGTGCCAGCGTGACAGGGGGCTCAACTAATGAAAAACTGTTTTTT. The chain employs TRBV28 and TRBJ1-4; TRBD1 aligns across 10 bases. V gave up 8 bases and J gave up 0 bases; unmatched junction bases: 3. CDR1 is MDHEN, CDR2 SYDVKM, per germline. The CDR3 spans 15 residues.

This sequence joins TRBV4-3 and TRBJ2-1; D is uncertain. Trimming took off 0 bases at V and 4 bases at J, with 13 bases between the two ends. From germline, CDR1 is LGHNA and CDR2 YSLEER. This CDR3 is built from 16 residues. CDR3 nucleotides: TGCGCCAGCAGCCAAGACCACTCCTACTCGTACAATGAGCAGTTCTTC. This sequence encodes CASSQDHSYSYNEQFF.

The chain recombines TRBV14 with TRBJ1-2; 7 nucleotides align to TRBD1. The V segment lost 5 bases and the J segment 3 bases; nucleotides outside the gene matches: 3. CDR3 size: 13 residues. Germline loops: CDR1 SGHDN, CDR2 FVKESK. In DNA, the CDR3 is TGTGCCAGCAGCGACAGGGAGCACTATGGCTACACCTTC. It encodes CASSDREHYGYTF.